This record looks at one T cell receptor beta chain sequence and its context. The data are from a study of T cell changes during pregnancy in multiple sclerosis. CDR1 and CDR2 from the germline V gene are MNHEY and SVGAGI. The V and J ends lost 6 bases and 5 bases, in that order; junction bases with no gene match: 4. This CDR3 comprises 13 residues. This table comes from immunoSEQ multiplex PCR, and its TCRdb copy is limited to in-frame clones, with some not included. This table has 70,000 to 95,000 clones, over 80% appearing once. The chain uses TRBV6-5 and TRBJ1-5; 7 nucleotides agree with TRBD1. Sequencing used CD4+ T cells from peripheral blood mononuclear cells, obtained in the second trimester of pregnancy. The TCR sequence derives from a female donor with multiple sclerosis, enrolled in a pregnancy study. The CDR3 reads CASRRDRDQPQHF. Here the CDR3 DNA reads TGTGCCAGCAGAAGAGACAGGGATCAGCCCCAGCATTTT.